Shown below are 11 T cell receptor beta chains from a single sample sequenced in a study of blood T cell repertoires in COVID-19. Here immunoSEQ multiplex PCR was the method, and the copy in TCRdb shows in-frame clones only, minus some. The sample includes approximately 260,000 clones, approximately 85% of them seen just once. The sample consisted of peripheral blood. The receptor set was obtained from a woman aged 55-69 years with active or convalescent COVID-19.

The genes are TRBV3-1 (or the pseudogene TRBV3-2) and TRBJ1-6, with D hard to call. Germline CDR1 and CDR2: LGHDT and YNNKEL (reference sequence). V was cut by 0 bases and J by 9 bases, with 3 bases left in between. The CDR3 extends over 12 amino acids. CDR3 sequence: CASSQDISPLHF. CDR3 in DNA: TGTGCCAGCAGCCAAGATATTTCACCCCTCCACTTT.

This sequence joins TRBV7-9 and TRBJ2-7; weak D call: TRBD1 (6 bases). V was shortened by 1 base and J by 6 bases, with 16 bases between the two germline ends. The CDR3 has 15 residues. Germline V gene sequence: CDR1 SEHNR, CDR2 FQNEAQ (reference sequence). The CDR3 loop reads CASSLGGWRGGEQYF. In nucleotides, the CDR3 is TGTGCCAGCAGCTTAGGAGGCTGGCGAGGGGGCGAGCAGTACTTC. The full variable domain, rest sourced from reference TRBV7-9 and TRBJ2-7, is DTGVSQNPRHKITKRGQNVTFRCDPISEHNRLYWYRQTLGQGPEFLTYFQNEAQLEKSRLLSDRFSAERPKGSFSTLEIQRTEQGDSAMYLCASSLGGWRGGEQYFGPGTRLTVT.

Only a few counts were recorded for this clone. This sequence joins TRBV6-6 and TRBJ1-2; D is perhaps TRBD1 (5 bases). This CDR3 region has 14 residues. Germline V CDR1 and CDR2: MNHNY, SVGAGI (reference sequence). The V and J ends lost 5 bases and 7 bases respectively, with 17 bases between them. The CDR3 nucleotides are TGTGCCAGCAGTGACAACCGGGACTGGAGTGGCTACACCTTC. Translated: CASSDNRDWSGYTF.

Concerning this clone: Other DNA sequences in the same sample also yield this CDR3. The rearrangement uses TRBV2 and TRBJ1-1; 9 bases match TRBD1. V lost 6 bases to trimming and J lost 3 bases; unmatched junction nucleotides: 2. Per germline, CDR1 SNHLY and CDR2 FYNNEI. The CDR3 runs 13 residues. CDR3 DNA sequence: TGTGCCAGCAGGGGACAGGGCTACACTGAAGCTTTCTTT. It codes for CASRGQGYTEAFF.

In nucleotides, the CDR3 is TGTGCCATCAGTGACCCCAGGGGCAGGGATGGCTACACCTTC. It translates to CAISDPRGRDGYTF. The chain has TRBV10-3 and TRBJ1-2; tentative D call: TRBD1 (6 bases). V was clipped by 3 bases and J by 6 bases, with 14 bases between them. The CDR3 length is 14 residues. Germline V gene sequence: CDR1 ENHRY, CDR2 SYGVKD.

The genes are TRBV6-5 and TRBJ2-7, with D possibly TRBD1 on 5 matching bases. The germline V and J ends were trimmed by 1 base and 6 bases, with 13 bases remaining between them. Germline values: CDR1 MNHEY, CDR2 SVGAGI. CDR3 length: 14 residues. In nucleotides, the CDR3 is TGTGCCAGCAGTTACTTCGGCAGGGTCAGCGAGCAGTACTTC. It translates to CASSYFGRVSEQYF.

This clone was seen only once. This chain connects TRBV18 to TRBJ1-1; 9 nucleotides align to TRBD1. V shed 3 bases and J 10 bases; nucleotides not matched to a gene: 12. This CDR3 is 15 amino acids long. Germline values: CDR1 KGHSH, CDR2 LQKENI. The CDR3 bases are TGTGCCAGCTCACCTGGACAGGGGATTATAGGATCAGCTTTCTTT. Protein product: CASSPGQGIIGSAFF.

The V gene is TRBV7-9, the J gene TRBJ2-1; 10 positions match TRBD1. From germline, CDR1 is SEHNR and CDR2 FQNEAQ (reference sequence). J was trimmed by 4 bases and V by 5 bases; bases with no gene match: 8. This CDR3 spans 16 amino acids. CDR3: CASSPPTGGDYNEQFF. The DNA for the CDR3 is TGTGCCAGCAGCCCCCCGACAGGGGGCGATTACAATGAGCAGTTCTTC.

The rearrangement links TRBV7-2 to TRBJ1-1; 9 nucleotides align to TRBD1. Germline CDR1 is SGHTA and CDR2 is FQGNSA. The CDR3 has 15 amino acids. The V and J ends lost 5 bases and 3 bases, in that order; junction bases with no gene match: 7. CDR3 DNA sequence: TGTGCCAGCAGCCCTCGGACAGGGGAGGACACTGAAGCTTTCTTT. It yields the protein CASSPRTGEDTEAFF.

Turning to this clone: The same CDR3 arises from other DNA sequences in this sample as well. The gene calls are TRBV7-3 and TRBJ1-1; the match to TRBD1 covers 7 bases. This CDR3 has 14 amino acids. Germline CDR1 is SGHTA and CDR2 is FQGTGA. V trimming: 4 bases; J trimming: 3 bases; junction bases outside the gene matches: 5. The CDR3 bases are TGTGCCAGCAGCTCTCAGGGGGGTCACACTGAAGCTTTCTTT. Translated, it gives CASSSQGGHTEAFF.

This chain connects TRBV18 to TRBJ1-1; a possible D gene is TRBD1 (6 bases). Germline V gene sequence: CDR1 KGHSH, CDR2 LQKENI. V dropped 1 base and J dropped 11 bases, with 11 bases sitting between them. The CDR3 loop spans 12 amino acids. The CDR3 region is CASSPQNRDAFF. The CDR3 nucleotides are TGTGCCAGCTCACCACAGAACAGGGACGCTTTCTTT.